The count of the clone carrying this T cell receptor beta chain is one. The antigen remains unidentified. The sample is drawn from a study of shared clonotypes between healthy human individuals. Findings and caveats of the study: When naive CD4 clonotypes were compared across a few donors, around 5% were shared. The four-donor shared clonotypes exceeded non-shared clonotypes in generation probability, with non-shared ones scoring lower.

The assay was immunoSEQ multiplex PCR, and TCRdb's table has in-frame clones only and misses some. The sample yields about 2 million clones, less than 95% seen once. Only CD45RO-negative cells positively selected for CCR7 counted as naive CD8 cells, so terminally differentiated effector memory CD45RA+ cells were excluded. The donor population consisted of healthy HIV-negative adults with no recent acute infections or vaccinations. The TCR sequence derives from a young man in good health. The material sequenced was naive CD8+ T cells sorted from blood.

CDR3 DNA: TGCGCCAGCAGCGCCACCCGACCGGGATACGAGCAGTACTTC. Amino acid sequence: CASSATRPGYEQYF. V and J are TRBV4-3 and TRBJ2-7; TRBD2 might be the D (5 bases). This CDR3 is built from 14 residues. The ends were cut back, 5 bases at V and 4 bases at J, with 15 bases in the middle. The germline V gene has CDR1 LGHNA and CDR2 YSLEER.